The clone carrying this T cell receptor beta chain appeared many times. Its antigen remains unknown. Genomic DNA acted as the template from which TCR beta VDJ combination and CDR3 sequence profiling were carried out. TCRdb re-derived calls from the reads in MiXCR, one entry per CDR3 protein. The table shows hundreds of thousands of distinct CDR3 sequences, with over 25% occurring only once. This sample is part of a study of CD8+CD57+ T cells in acquired aplastic anemia. Study outcomes and limitations: Roughly 30 CD8+ CDR3 sequences occurred in both the patients and the controls.

In patients chosen for sequencing, flow cytometry had shown CD8+CD57+ cell expansion. Germline V CDR1 and CDR2: SQVTM, ANQGSEA. V trimming: 6 bases; J trimming: 8 bases; junction bases outside the gene matches: 14. The CDR3 has 14 amino acids. This clonotype originated in a human donor with aplastic anemia. The chain has TRBV29-1 and TRBJ1-2, with 8 bases matching TRBD1. Source material: sorted CD4+, CD8+, or CD8+CD57+ T cells (not recorded which) from PBMCs. Here the CDR3 reads CSVTMTGDAYGYTF. DNA for the CDR3: TGCAGCGTGACCATGACAGGGGATGCGTACGGCTACACCTTC.